Shown below are 10 T cell receptor beta chains from a single sample sequenced in a study of T cells in Graves' hyperthyroidism and ophthalmopathy. RNA transcripts served as the template for amplifying TCR beta CDR3 regions. TCR CDR3 underwent first-round RT-PCR with the HTBI primer set. TCRdb independently ran MiXCR on the multiplex PCR reads; one entry per CDR3 protein. Of about 480,000 distinct CDR3 sequences listed, over 13% were seen once; the top ten hold around 17%. What was sequenced was blood. The receptors derive from a woman aged 18 to 35 with Graves' hyperthyroidism.

V usage is TRBV5-1 and J usage is TRBJ1-1; 7 nucleotides match TRBD1. J was trimmed by 9 bases and V by 1 base; bases with no gene match: 9. CDR3 length equals 14 residues. Germline loops: CDR1 SGHRS, CDR2 YFSETQ. The CDR3 protein is CASSLLYLGQQAFF. For the CDR3, the DNA is TGCGCCAGCAGCTTGCTATACCTGGGACAGCAAGCTTTCTTT.

This clonotype was recorded many times. This sequence joins TRBV20-1 and TRBJ2-7, with D perhaps being TRBD1 or TRBD2 (5 bases each). Per the germline V gene, CDR1 is DFQATT and CDR2 is SNEGSKA (reference sequence). This CDR3 contains 15 residues. V was shortened by 1 base and J by 0 bases, with 13 bases between the two germline ends. CDR3 nucleotides: TGCAGTGCTAGAGTTCTGGGACGGTACTCCTACGAGCAGTACTTC. This encodes CSARVLGRYSYEQYF.

In the case of this clonotype: A much larger clone differs from this one at a single base, so this may be a read error. The rearrangement uses TRBV9 and TRBJ2-5; D is undetermined. The DNA end is a closer match to TRBJ2-1, so the J assignment may be wrong. Germline lookup yields CDR1 SGDLS and CDR2 YYNGEE. This CDR3 spans 14 amino acids. The CDR3 nucleotides read TGTGCCAGCAGCGGCTCCGGCCGTCAAGAGACCCAGTTCTTC. Encoded protein: CASSGSGRQETQFF.

This sequence joins TRBV5-1 and TRBJ2-5; D may correspond to TRBD1 or TRBD2 (5 bases each). Germline loops: CDR1 SGHRS, CDR2 YFSETQ. Trimming shortened V by 0 bases and J by 5 bases, and 17 bases separated the two germline ends. CDR3 size: 16 residues. The CDR3 coding sequence is TGCGCCAGCAGCTTGGGAACTAGGGGCCCCCAGGAGACCCAGTACTTC. Residues: CASSLGTRGPQETQYF.

This clonotype occurred many times. The chain links TRBV6-1 to TRBJ2-3; TRBD2 agrees at 9 bases. CDR1 is MNHNS and CDR2 is SASEGT in the germline V gene. The length of the CDR3 is 15 residues. V was clipped by 5 bases and J by 3 bases; unmatched bases: 6. Here the CDR3 reads CASSTAGGPTDTQYF. The CDR3 DNA reads as TGTGCCAGCAGTACAGCGGGAGGACCTACAGATACGCAGTATTTT.

In its sample, this clonotype was seen many times. J is TRBJ1-2 and V is TRBV12-3 or TRBV12-4, with 7 positions matching TRBD1. This CDR3 region has 17 residues. V lost 0 bases and J lost 2; bases outside the gene matches: 9. The CDR3 reads CASSLAAGQVLNYGYTF. In nucleotides, the CDR3 is TGTGCCAGCAGTTTAGCGGCCGGACAGGTCTTAAACTATGGCTACACCTTC.

V and J are TRBV3-1 and TRBJ1-6; D is unclear. The length of the CDR3 is 14 residues. The V end was cut by 1 base, the J end by 4 bases, with 5 bases between. Germline values: CDR1 LGHDT, CDR2 YNNKEL (reference sequence). In nucleotides, the CDR3 is TGTGCCAGCAGCCAAGGCAGTTATAATTCACCCCTCCACTTT. This sequence encodes CASSQGSYNSPLHF.

This clonotype was counted many times. J is TRBJ1-3 and V is TRBV12-3 or TRBV12-4; D gene ambiguous. The CDR3 runs 12 residues. Trimming shortened V by 6 bases and J by 7 bases, and 10 bases separated the two germline ends. The CDR3 region has the DNA TGTGCCAGCAGCCCACTAGGCAACACCATATATTTT. It translates to CASSPLGNTIYF.

As to this clonotype: A read error may explain this, as a much larger clone is one base away. This chain joins TRBV12-3 or TRBV12-4 and TRBJ1-2; D possibly corresponds to TRBD1 (5 bases). The CDR3 sequence is 14 residues long. The DNA for the CDR3 is TGTGCCGGCAGTTTCGGGACGGATTCCTATGGCTACACCTTC. Translating gives CAGSFGTDSYGYTF.

This clonotype was counted at least ten times. The chain combines TRBV7-6 with TRBJ2-2; maybe TRBD2 (7 bases). The CDR3 loop spans 17 amino acids. The germline V gene has CDR1 SGHVS and CDR2 FNYEAQ. Trimming removed 1 base from V and 1 base from J, with 13 bases in between. This chain's CDR3 is CASSLEAGAQNTGELFF. For the CDR3, the DNA is TGTGCCAGCAGCTTAGAGGCGGGGGCCCAGAACACCGGGGAGCTGTTTTTT.